This is a list of T cell receptor beta chains from one sample in a study of blood T cell repertoires in COVID-19. TCRdb keeps only in-frame clones here, not all; method: immunoSEQ multiplex PCR. The repertoire holds 250,000 or so clones, with approximately 85% as singletons. Sequenced: PBMCs or T cells enriched from blood (not recorded which). These receptors came from a woman between 50 and 59 years old who had recovered from COVID-19. Both conserved end residues are part of each CDR3. D genes are given only for firm matches. Expanded clones are given a class, and other clones once, few, many or no size at all.

J,V,size,D,length,DNA,CDR3
TRBJ1-4,TRBV5-1,.,TRBD1,17,TGCGCCAGCAGCCGGGGACAGGGAAGCGCAACTAATGAAAAACTGTTTTTT,CASSRGQGSATNEKLFF
TRBJ1-1,TRBV5-4,once,TRBD1,15,TGTGCCAGCAGCTCGCCCAGGGGGCTATATACTGAAGCTTTCTTT,CASSSPRGLYTEAFF
TRBJ1-5,TRBV30,.,.,15,TGTGCCTGGAGTGTAGGGAGAAGGGGCAATCAGCCCCAGCATTTT,CAWSVGRRGNQPQHF
TRBJ2-3,TRBV5-4,once,TRBD2,16,TGTGCCAGCACGACCGGGGGGGCCCGTAGCACAGATACGCAGTATTTT,CASTTGGARSTDTQYF
TRBJ2-2,TRBV4-1,.,TRBD2,17,TGCGCCAGCAGCCAAAGACTAGCGGGGTTTGACACCGGGGAGCTGTTTTTT,CASSQRLAGFDTGELFF
TRBJ2-7,TRBV28,.,TRBD1,15,TGTGCCGGGGGAGGACAGGGGGCCTCCAACTACGAGCAGTACTTC,CAGGGQGASNYEQYF
TRBJ1-2,TRBV19,.,TRBD1,14,TGTGCCAGTAGTACGGGGACAGGGGAGAATGGCTACACCTTC,CASSTGTGENGYTF
TRBJ2-5,TRBV28,few,TRBD2,17,TGTGCCAGCAGTAAAACGGGACTAGCGAGAGTCCAGGGGACCCAGTACTTC,CASSKTGLARVQGTQYF
TRBJ2-1,TRBV5-1,.,TRBD2,15,TGCGCCAGCAGCTTGGGCGGGGGAACACACAATGAGCAGTTCTTC,CASSLGGGTHNEQFF
TRBJ2-1,TRBV29-1,.,.,13,TGCAGCGTTGAAGAAGGAGCGAGCAATGAGCAGTTCTTC,CSVEEGASNEQFF
TRBJ2-5,TRBV11-1,.,.,15,TGTGCCAGCAGCTTAGCGGGACAACCACAAGAGACCCAGTACTTC,CASSLAGQPQETQYF
TRBJ2-5,TRBV15,few,TRBD2,20,TGTGCCACCAGCTCAAGGGCGCCAGGACTAGCGGGGGCTATGAAAGAGACCCAGTACTTC,CATSSRAPGLAGAMKETQYF
TRBJ1-2,TRBV2,.,.,13,TGTGCCAGCAGTGAGAGAGAAAACTATGGCTACACCTTC,CASSERENYGYTF